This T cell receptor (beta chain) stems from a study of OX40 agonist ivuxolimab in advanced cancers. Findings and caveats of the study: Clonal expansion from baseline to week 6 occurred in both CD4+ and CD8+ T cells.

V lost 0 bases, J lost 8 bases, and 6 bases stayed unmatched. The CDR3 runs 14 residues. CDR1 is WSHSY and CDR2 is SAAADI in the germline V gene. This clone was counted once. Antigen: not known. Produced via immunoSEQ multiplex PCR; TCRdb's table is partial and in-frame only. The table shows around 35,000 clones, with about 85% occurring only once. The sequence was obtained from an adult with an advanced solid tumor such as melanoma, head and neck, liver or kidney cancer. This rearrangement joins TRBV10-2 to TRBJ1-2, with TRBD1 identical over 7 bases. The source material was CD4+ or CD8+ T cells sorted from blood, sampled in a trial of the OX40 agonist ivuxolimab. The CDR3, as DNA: TGCGCCAGCAGTGAGTCACGGGACAGCGGGGGCTACACCTTC. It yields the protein CASSESRDSGGYTF.